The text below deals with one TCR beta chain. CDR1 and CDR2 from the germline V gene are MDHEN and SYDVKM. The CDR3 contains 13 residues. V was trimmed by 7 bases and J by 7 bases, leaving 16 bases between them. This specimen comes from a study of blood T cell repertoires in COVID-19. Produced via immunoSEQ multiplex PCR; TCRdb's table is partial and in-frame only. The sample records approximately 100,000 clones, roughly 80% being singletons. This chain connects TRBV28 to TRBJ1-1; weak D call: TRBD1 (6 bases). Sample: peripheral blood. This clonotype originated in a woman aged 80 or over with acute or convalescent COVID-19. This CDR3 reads CASIRSGVNEAFF. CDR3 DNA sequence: TGTGCCAGCATAAGGTCAGGGGTGAATGAAGCTTTCTTT.